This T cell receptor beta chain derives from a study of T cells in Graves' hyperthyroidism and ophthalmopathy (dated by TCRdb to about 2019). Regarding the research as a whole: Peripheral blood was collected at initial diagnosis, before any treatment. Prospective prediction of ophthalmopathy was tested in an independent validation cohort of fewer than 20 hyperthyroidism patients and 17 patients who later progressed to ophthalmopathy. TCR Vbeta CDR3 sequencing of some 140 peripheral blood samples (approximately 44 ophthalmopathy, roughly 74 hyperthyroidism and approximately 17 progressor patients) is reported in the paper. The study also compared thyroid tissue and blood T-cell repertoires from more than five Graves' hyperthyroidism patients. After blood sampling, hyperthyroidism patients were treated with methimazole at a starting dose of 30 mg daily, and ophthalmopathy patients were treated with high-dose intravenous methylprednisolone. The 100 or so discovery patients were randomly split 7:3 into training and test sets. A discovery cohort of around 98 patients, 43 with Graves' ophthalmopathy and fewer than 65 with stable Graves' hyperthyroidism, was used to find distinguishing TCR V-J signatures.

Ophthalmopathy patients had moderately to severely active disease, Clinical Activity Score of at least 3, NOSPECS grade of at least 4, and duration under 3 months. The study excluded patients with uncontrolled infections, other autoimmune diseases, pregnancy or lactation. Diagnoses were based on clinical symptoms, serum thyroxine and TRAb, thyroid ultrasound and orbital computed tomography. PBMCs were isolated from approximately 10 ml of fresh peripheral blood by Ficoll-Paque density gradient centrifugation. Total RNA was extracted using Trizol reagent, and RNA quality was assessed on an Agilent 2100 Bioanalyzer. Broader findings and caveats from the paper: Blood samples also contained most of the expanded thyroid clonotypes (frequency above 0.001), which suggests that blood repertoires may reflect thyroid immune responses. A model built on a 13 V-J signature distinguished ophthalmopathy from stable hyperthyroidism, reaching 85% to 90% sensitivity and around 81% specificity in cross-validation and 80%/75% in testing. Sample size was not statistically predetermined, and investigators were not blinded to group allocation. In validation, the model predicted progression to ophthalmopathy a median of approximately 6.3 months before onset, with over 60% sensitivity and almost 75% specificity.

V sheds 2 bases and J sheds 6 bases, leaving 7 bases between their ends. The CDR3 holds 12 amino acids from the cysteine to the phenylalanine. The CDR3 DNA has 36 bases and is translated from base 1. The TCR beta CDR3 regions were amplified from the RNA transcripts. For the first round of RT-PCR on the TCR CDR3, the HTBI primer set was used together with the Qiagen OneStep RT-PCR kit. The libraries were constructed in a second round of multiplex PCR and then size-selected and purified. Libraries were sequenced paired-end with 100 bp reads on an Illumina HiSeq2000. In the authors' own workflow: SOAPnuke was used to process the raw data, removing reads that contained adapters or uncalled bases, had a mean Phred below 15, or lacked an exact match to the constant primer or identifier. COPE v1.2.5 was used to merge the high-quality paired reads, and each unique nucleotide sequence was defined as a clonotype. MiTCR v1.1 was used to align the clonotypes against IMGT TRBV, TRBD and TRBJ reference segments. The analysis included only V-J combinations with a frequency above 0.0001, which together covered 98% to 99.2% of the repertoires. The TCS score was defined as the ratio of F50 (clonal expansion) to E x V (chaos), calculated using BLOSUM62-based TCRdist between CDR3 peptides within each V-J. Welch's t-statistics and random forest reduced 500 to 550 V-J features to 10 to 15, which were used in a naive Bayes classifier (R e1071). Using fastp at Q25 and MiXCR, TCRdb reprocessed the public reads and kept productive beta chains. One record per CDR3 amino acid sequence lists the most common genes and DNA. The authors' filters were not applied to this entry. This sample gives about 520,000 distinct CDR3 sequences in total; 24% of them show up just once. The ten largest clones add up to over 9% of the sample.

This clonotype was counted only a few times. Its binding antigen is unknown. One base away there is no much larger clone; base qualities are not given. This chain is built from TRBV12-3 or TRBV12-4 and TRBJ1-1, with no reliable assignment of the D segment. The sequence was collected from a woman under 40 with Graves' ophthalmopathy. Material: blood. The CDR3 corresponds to CASSLSYAEAFF. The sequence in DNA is TGTGCCAGCAGTTTATCCTACGCTGAAGCTTTCTTT.